This T cell receptor beta chain was identified during a study of blood T cell repertoires in COVID-19. Study-wide background: The United States, Italy and Spain supplied acute and convalescent COVID-19 samples. PBMCs, B-cell-depleted T cells, or T cells provided the cDNA or gDNA that made up the material.

In the case of this clone: Other nucleotide sequences from this sample produce the same CDR3.

Authors' methods: Estimation of nucleated cell counts was performed using reference gene primer amplification. TCRdb keeps only in-frame clones here, not all; method: immunoSEQ multiplex PCR. The V and J calls and clone size were taken over from that table, and D and trimming were inferred from the DNA. The sample has 100,000 to 150,000 clones, 70% to 90% seen once. Sequencing input: peripheral blood. The receptor's source is a man in his forties or fifties with acute or convalescent COVID-19.

The CDR3 loop reads CASSLGGRPQETQYF. In nucleotides, the CDR3 is TGCGCCAGCAGCTTGGGCGGGAGGCCCCAAGAGACCCAGTACTTC. The chain combines TRBV5-1 with TRBJ2-5; 8 nucleotides line up with TRBD2. CDR1 SGHRS and CDR2 YFSETQ come from the germline V gene. The CDR3 sequence is 15 residues long. With V trimmed by 0 bases and J by 1 base, 2 bases remained unmatched. Full variable domain (rest looked up from reference TRBV5-1 and TRBJ2-5): KAGVTQTPRYLIKTRGQQVTLSCSPISGHRSVSWYQQTPGQGLQFLFEYFSETQRNKGNFPGRFSGRQFSNSRSEMNVSTLELGDSALYLCASSLGGRPQETQYFGPGTRLLVL.